A selection of T cell receptor beta chains follows, all from one sample in a study of shared T cell receptors in the human thymus. Profiled with immunoSEQ multiplex PCR; TCRdb holds only in-frame clones, not every one. There are 720,000 or so clones in the sample; 70% to 90% occur only once, and around 0.01% lies in the top ten. The data also belong to a second study, concerning human thymus T cells.

The source material was thymocytes. The receptors originated from a girl under three years old with a congenital heart defect. Each CDR3 is given without its conserved first and last residue. The order of the fields is V gene, CDR3 length, clone size, J gene, CDR3 protein. Only some rows state a clone size, as once, few, many or a class for expanded clones.

>TRBV18|11|.|TRBJ1-2
ASSPRQLRSYT
>TRBV7-2|15|.|TRBJ2-1
ASSLSVGRGSYNEQF
>TRBV21-1|16|.|TRBJ1-2
ASSKYQTGARIQDGYT
>TRBV20-1|9|.|TRBJ1-2
SAQGARGYT
>TRBV20-1|7|.|TRBJ1-2
SFNYGYT
>TRBV7-6|15|.|TRBJ1-1
ASSLDIGQGLNTEAF
>TRBV9|14|.|TRBJ2-2
ASSGRDRANTGELF
>TRBV4-3|14|.|TRBJ2-1
ASSQGERSSYNEQF
>TRBV4-1|17|.|TRBJ2-6
ASSRPGQGKARGANVLT
>TRBV28|13|.|TRBJ1-6
ASNLGQGQILPLH
>TRBV29-1|10|.|TRBJ1-1
SVLGGNTEAF
>TRBV6-1|13|.|TRBJ2-1
ASSENPSGGGEQF
>TRBV5-1|13|.|TRBJ2-5
ASSLARGSPKTQY
>TRBV6-6|14|.|TRBJ2-1
ASSYGPTGDYNEQF
>TRBV4-3|13|few|TRBJ1-2
ASSQGLQGAGGYT
>TRBV4-1|16|.|TRBJ2-5
ASSHPTSGGDLKRTQY
>TRBV4-2|12|.|TRBJ2-1
ASSHFGGGNEQF
>TRBV6-1|16|.|TRBJ2-1
ASSETKGMGTPYYEQF
>TRBV6-1|14|.|TRBJ2-7
ASSESRSTGSYEQY
>TRBV11-2|11|.|TRBJ1-6
ASSLWPNSPLH
>TRBV5-1|16|.|TRBJ1-3
ASSRNAGGLSSGNTIY
>TRBV27|11|few|TRBJ2-1
ASSRTRYNEQF
>TRBV2|13|.|TRBJ1-2
ASSEKRGQTYGYT
>TRBV28|14|once|TRBJ1-1
ASSLGGQFPSTEAF
>TRBV18|13|once|TRBJ1-5
ASSPGTQGGQPQH
>TRBV7-9|12|once|TRBJ2-7
ASSHSGGSYEQY
>TRBV19|16|.|TRBJ1-6
ASSKGQPESSYNSPLH
>TRBV18|11|.|TRBJ2-7
ASSQPSSYEQY
>TRBV18|17|.|TRBJ2-5
ASSQWGGGYIELQETQY
>TRBV7-3|13|few|TRBJ1-1
ASSLKEERNTEAF
>TRBV19|12|once|TRBJ1-5
ASSATGSNQPQH
>TRBV5-1|12|.|TRBJ1-4
ASSADRGDEKLF
>TRBV11-2|14|.|TRBJ1-1
ASSLDRDRANTEAF
>TRBV7-9|13|.|TRBJ2-5
ASSSGQGYWRTQY
>TRBV18|13|.|TRBJ1-1
ASSLGRDGNTEAF
>TRBV9|16|.|TRBJ1-2
ASSKRPGTGGVNYGYT